A single sample gave rise to the 5 T cell receptor beta chains below, sequenced in a study of blood T cells in healthy people across ages. The authors ran a second PCR of about 7 to 12 cycles using a sample-barcoded 5' primer and a J-beta primer mix. TCRdb recomputed calls from the 5' RACE reads with MiXCR, one row per CDR3 protein. The repertoire has roughly 900,000 distinct CDR3 sequences, 29% of them found once; the top ten carry about 18%. What was sequenced was blood. The receptors were gathered from a woman older than 75 in good health.

V usage is TRBV29-1 and J usage is TRBJ2-7; TRBD1 is a possible D gene (6 bases). V was clipped by 4 bases and J by 5 bases, with 15 bases between them. The CDR3 is 13 amino acids. Germline-derived CDR1 and CDR2 are SQVTM and ANQGSEA. In nucleotides, the CDR3 is TGCAGCGTTGGCCAGGGGACCGTGAACGAGCAGTACTTC. Translation: CSVGQGTVNEQYF.

The chain couples TRBV27 to TRBJ2-1; D might be TRBD1 (5 bases). CDR3 length: 15 amino acids. Trimming cost V 5 bases and J 6 bases, with 17 bases left between them. CDR1 is MNHEY, CDR2 SMNVEV, per germline (reference sequence). CDR3 bases: TGTGCCAGCAGTAAGACAGTTTGGAATCTCAATGAGCAGTTCTTC. It encodes CASSKTVWNLNEQFF.

The table lists this clonotype with many counts. The chain is built from TRBV30 and TRBJ1-6; TRBD1 matches at 7 bases. V lost 0 bases and J lost 3; bases outside the gene matches: 8. The CDR3 spans 17 residues. Germline V gene data show CDR1 as GTSNPN and CDR2 as SVGIG (reference sequence). The CDR3, as DNA: TGTGCCTGGAGTGTAAGGAGGGGGCGCCTCTATAATTCACCCCTCCACTTT. It specifies CAWSVRRGRLYNSPLHF.

This clonotype was detected many times. The CDR3 sequence is CATSDSRWHTSPGETQYF. Here the CDR3 DNA reads TGTGCCACCAGTGATTCCCGCTGGCATACCTCCCCGGGGGAGACCCAGTACTTC. The V call is TRBV24-1, the J call TRBJ2-5; D may be TRBD2 (5 bases). The CDR3 extends over 18 amino acids. Trimming took off 2 bases at V and 5 bases at J, with 23 bases between the two ends. CDR1 is KGHDR, CDR2 SFDVKD, per germline.

This clonotype was seen at least ten times. The chain recombines TRBV20-1 with TRBJ1-5, with 10 bases matching TRBD1. The CDR3 is made up of 14 amino acids. V trimming: 6 bases; J trimming: 7 bases; junction bases outside the gene matches: 9. Germline values: CDR1 DFQATT, CDR2 SNEGSKA (reference sequence). The CDR3: CSALTGGARQPQHF. In DNA form, the CDR3 reads TGCAGTGCGTTGACAGGGGGCGCAAGGCAGCCCCAGCATTTT.